The present TCR beta chain was sequenced within a study of shared clonotypes between healthy human individuals. Study-wide points: Clonotype sharing across donors was expected to vary with sequencing depth.

Several immunoSEQ plates held equal portions of the genomic DNA taken from each subset. Repertoires were generated with immunoSEQ multiplex PCR, while TCRdb's copy carries only in-frame clones and drops some. There are some 660,000 clones in the sample; 60% to 75% occur only once, and 1.5% to 2% lies in the top ten. This CDR3 contains 15 residues. CDR1 is MGHDK, CDR2 SYGVNS, per germline. Trimming removed 6 bases from V and 0 bases from J, with 12 bases in between. A remark on this clone: Antigen specificity is unknown.

This receptor was taken from a woman aged 30 to 39 in good health. The material sequenced was memory CD4+ T cells sorted from blood. Subset denoted: CD45RA-negative fraction. This chain links TRBV25-1 with TRBJ2-4; D remains ambiguous. The CDR3 loop reads CASSANRPAKNIQYF. CDR3 bases: TGTGCCAGCAGCGCCAACCGCCCAGCCAAAAACATTCAGTACTTC. Full variable domain (remainder filled in from reference TRBV25-1 and TRBJ2-4): EADIYQTPRYLVIGTGKKITLECSQTMGHDKMYWYQQDPGMELHLIHYSYGVNSTEKGDLSSESTVSRIRTEHFPLTLESARPSHTSQYLCASSANRPAKNIQYFGAGTRLSVL.